A selection of T cell receptor beta chains follows, all from one sample in a study of T-cell reconstitution after alpha-beta-depleted transplantation in children. MiXCR, applied by TCRdb to the PCR reads, yields one record per CDR3 protein. The sample has about 340,000 distinct CDR3 sequences, 15% to 20% seen once. The sample consisted of PBMCs, mostly from graft donor cells, taken 360 days after TCRalphabeta/CD19-depleted stem cell transplant. The receptors shown here come from a male patient aged 2-9 years who had a stem cell transplant for acute lymphoblastic leukemia, so the T cells may come from the graft donor. Each CDR3 is given with its conserved first and last residue. Fields, in order: clone size, D gene, J gene, V gene, CDR3 DNA, CDR3 protein. The D gene is left open where the match is weak. Clone sizes are given selectively: once, few, many, or a class where the clone is expanded.

>few|TRBD1|TRBJ2-5|TRBV29-1
TGCAGCGCTGCGGATCCAGGGGGTGGGACCCAGTACTTC
CSAADPGGGTQYF
>few|-|TRBJ2-7|TRBV20-1
TGCAGTGCCAAACATAGGCTGGCGGGACATTACGAGCAGTACTTC
CSAKHRLAGHYEQYF
>-|-|TRBJ2-7|TRBV20-1
TGCAGTGCTAGAGATCCGAGGTCGGGCAGCGGATACGAGCAGTACTTC
CSARDPRSGSGYEQYF
>-|TRBD2|TRBJ2-1|TRBV4-1
TGCGCCAGCAGCCAAAGAGGATTAGCGGGAAAAGATGAGCAGTTCTTC
CASSQRGLAGKDEQFF
>few|-|TRBJ2-5|TRBV24-1
TGTGCCACCTCCGGACGGTTGGGCGGAGAGACCCAGTACTTC
CATSGRLGGETQYF
>many|-|TRBJ2-3|TRBV27
TGTGCCAGCAGTCCTGACACAGATACGCAGTATTTT
CASSPDTDTQYF
>-|TRBD2|TRBJ2-5|TRBV28
TGTGCCAGCAGTCTAGGACTAGCGGGAGACGAGACCCAGTACTTC
CASSLGLAGDETQYF
>many|TRBD2|TRBJ2-7|TRBV29-1
TGCAGCGTCTTAACCCCGGGACTAGCGGGAACCAACTACGAGCAGTACTTC
CSVLTPGLAGTNYEQYF
>-|-|TRBJ2-5|TRBV28
TGTGCCAGCAGCCCGTTCGGGGGACGCGGCGGGGAGGAGACCCAGTACTTC
CASSPFGGRGGEETQYF
>few|TRBD2|TRBJ2-5|TRBV4-2
TGTGCCAGCAGCCAAGACTGGACTAGAATAAACCAAGAGACCCAGTACTTC
CASSQDWTRINQETQYF
>-|TRBD2|TRBJ2-3|TRBV20-1
TGCAGTGCTAGAGAAAACTCCGGACTAGCGGGGCCCACAGATACGCAGTATTTT
CSARENSGLAGPTDTQYF
>-|-|TRBJ1-2|TRBV7-9
TGTGCCAGCAGCTTAGGTCGGCTTGGGTATGGCTACACCTTC
CASSLGRLGYGYTF
>many|-|TRBJ2-5|TRBV7-8
TGTGCCAGCAGCCACCCGGAGACCCAGTACTTC
CASSHPETQYF
>-|-|TRBJ2-7|TRBV6-1
TGTGCCAGCTCGGACCCTTCCTACGAGCAGTACTTC
CASSDPSYEQYF
>-|-|TRBJ2-7|TRBV10-3
TGTGCCATCAGTGCCCACCCCTACGAGCAGTACTTC
CAISAHPYEQYF
>few|-|TRBJ1-3|TRBV12-3/TRBV12-4
TGTGCCAGCAGCAAGGGGGGGAGTCTGGGGTTAACCCAATCTGGAAACACCATATATTTT
CASSKGGSLGLTQSGNTIYF
>few|TRBD1|TRBJ1-1|TRBV29-1
TGCAGCGTTCGGACAGGGTTGGACACTGAAGCTTTCTTT
CSVRTGLDTEAFF
>-|-|TRBJ1-6|TRBV9
TGTGCCAGCAGCGTAGCGGCGGACAACTATAATTCACCCCTCCACTTT
CASSVAADNYNSPLHF
>few|-|TRBJ2-2|TRBV12-3/TRBV12-4
TGTGCCAGCAGTGCACCGGGACGGGGGACCGGGGAGCTGTTTTTT
CASSAPGRGTGELFF
>few|-|TRBJ2-7|TRBV27
TGTGCCAGCAGTACCCAGGGTAAGGGGCAGTACTTC
CASSTQGKGQYF
>-|-|TRBJ1-4|TRBV20-1
TGCAGTGCTAGGTCCGGGGTTGAAAAACTGTTTTTT
CSARSGVEKLFF
>few|TRBD1|TRBJ2-5|TRBV12-3/TRBV12-4
TGTGCCAGCAGTTCTGGGACAGGGATGAGGGAGACCCAGTACTTC
CASSSGTGMRETQYF
>many|-|TRBJ2-5|TRBV4-2
TGTGCCAGCAGCCAATACCGGGGCGGGACGTCGCAAGAGACCCAGTACTTC
CASSQYRGGTSQETQYF
>-|-|TRBJ1-5|TRBV23-1
TGCGCCAGCAGTCGCCCAGTTATAGCAAATCAGCCCCAGCATTTT
CASSRPVIANQPQHF
>many|TRBD2|TRBJ2-1|TRBV4-1
TGCGCCAGCAGCCAACCCCGGACTAGGGGCAATGAGCAGTTCTTC
CASSQPRTRGNEQFF
>many|-|TRBJ2-2|TRBV5-6
TGTGCCAGCAGCTTGAGGAGCGGGGAGCTGTTTTTT
CASSLRSGELFF
>few|-|TRBJ2-3|TRBV5-1
TGCGCCAGCAGCTTGGTGTGGGGAAACACAGATACGCAGTATTTT
CASSLVWGNTDTQYF
>many|TRBD1|TRBJ2-1|TRBV12-3/TRBV12-4
TGTGCCAGCAGCATTCTTGGGACAGTGCCTTCGAATGAGCAGTTCTTC
CASSILGTVPSNEQFF
>-|TRBD1|TRBJ1-5|TRBV12-3/TRBV12-4
TGTGCCAGCAGTTTTACCGACAGGGATGATCAGCCCCAGCATTTT
CASSFTDRDDQPQHF
>many|TRBD2|TRBJ2-7|TRBV2
TGTGCCAGCCGACCTCCGGGACTAGATTACGAGCAGTACTTC
CASRPPGLDYEQYF
>-|TRBD2|TRBJ2-3|TRBV4-3
TGCGCCAGCAGCCAAGATAGCGGGAGGGCCTCGGTGGACACAGATACGCAGTATTTT
CASSQDSGRASVDTDTQYF
>many|-|TRBJ2-3|TRBV27
TGTGCCAGCAGTTTATCCGTGAACACAGATACGCAGTATTTT
CASSLSVNTDTQYF
>-|-|TRBJ2-7|TRBV11-2
TGTGCCAGCAGCTTACTTTCCGACAGGATCTACGAGCAGTACTTC
CASSLLSDRIYEQYF
>-|TRBD1|TRBJ1-1|TRBV20-1
TGCAGTGCTAGAGATACCCTAGGGACAGGTTGGTCTGAAGCTTTCTTT
CSARDTLGTGWSEAFF
>-|-|TRBJ2-1|TRBV11-2
TGTGCCAGCAGCCCAGACGGACTATCCTACAATGAGCAGTTCTTC
CASSPDGLSYNEQFF
>-|TRBD2|TRBJ2-2|TRBV6-2/TRBV6-3
TGTGCCAGCAGTTCCCTGACTAGCGGGAGTTTTTTCCTAGCCGGGGAGCTGTTTTTT
CASSSLTSGSFFLAGELFF